The 25 T cell receptor beta chains below were found in one sample sequenced in a study of blood T cell repertoires in COVID-19. The table came from immunoSEQ multiplex PCR; TCRdb's copy has only in-frame clones and leaves some out. The data contain about 49,000 clones, over 80% of them singletons. Sequencing used peripheral blood. Every receptor here comes from a human donor in a cohort sampled during active COVID-19.

This chain uses TRBV11-2 with TRBJ2-7; D might be TRBD2 (5 bases). Germline CDR1 SGHAT, CDR2 FQNNGV. V lost 0 bases and J 2 bases, leaving 11 bases between the germline ends. This CDR3 region has 15 residues. CDR3 in DNA: TGTGCCAGCAGCTTAGATGGGAGCGGAACCTACGAGCAGTACTTC. This codes for CASSLDGSGTYEQYF.

The chain couples TRBV7-2 to TRBJ1-6; D perhaps matches TRBD1 (5 bases). Germline CDR1 SGHTA, CDR2 FQGNSA. Trimming cost V 3 bases and J 8 bases, with 8 bases left between them. This CDR3 contains 13 residues. CDR3 nucleotides: TGTGCCAGCAGCTTGGGGCCATATTCACCCCTCCACTTT. Translated: CASSLGPYSPLHF.

CDR3 DNA sequence: TGTGCCAGCAGCCAAGGGACAGGCCCTCTTAACAATGAGCAGTTCTTC. It encodes CASSQGTGPLNNEQFF. The chain carries TRBV4-2 and TRBJ2-1, with TRBD1 matching 7 bases. The CDR3 consists of 16 residues. The germline V gene encodes CDR1 LGHNA and CDR2 YNFKEQ. With V trimmed by 1 base and J by 5 bases, 8 bases remained unmatched.

V is TRBV27 and J is TRBJ1-1, with a weak D call TRBD1 (6 bases). Germline values: CDR1 MNHEY, CDR2 SMNVEV (reference sequence). The CDR3 extends over 13 amino acids. V was pared by 4 bases and J by 5 bases, with 11 bases between. The CDR3 reads CASSWGPGTEAFF. The CDR3 bases are TGTGCCAGCAGTTGGGGGCCGGGGACTGAAGCTTTCTTT.

This clone was counted a single time. The genes are TRBV5-6 and TRBJ2-5; D might be TRBD1 (6 bases). Germline V gene lookup returns CDR1 SGHDT and CDR2 YYEEEE. Trimming took off 4 bases at V and 1 base at J, with 11 bases between the two ends. CDR3 length equals 14 residues. CDR3 DNA sequence: TGTGCCAGCAGCAGAGACAGGTTCCAAGAGACCCAGTACTTC. It is translated as CASSRDRFQETQYF.

The V and J genes are TRBV5-6 and TRBJ1-1, with D unclear. V was shortened by 4 bases and J by 2 bases, with 15 bases between the two germline ends. CDR3 length: 15 amino acids. Germline V lookup: CDR1 SGHDT, CDR2 YYEEEE. The CDR3 region is CASSREYLPNTEAFF. In DNA form, the CDR3 reads TGTGCCAGCAGCCGGGAGTATCTGCCCAACACTGAAGCTTTCTTT.

The V and J genes are TRBV7-9 and TRBJ2-5; 7 bases are shared with TRBD1. V was clipped by 3 bases and J by 3 bases; unmatched bases: 4. This CDR3 has 14 amino acids. CDR1 is SEHNR and CDR2 is FQNEAQ in the germline V gene (reference sequence). The DNA of the CDR3 is TGTGCCAGCAGCTTGGACGGGACAGAAGAGACCCAGTACTTC. Its translation: CASSLDGTEETQYF.

The V and J genes are TRBV7-9 and TRBJ1-5; 7 nucleotides match TRBD1. V trimming: 4 bases; J trimming: 9 bases; junction bases outside the gene matches: 9. Germline values: CDR1 SEHNR, CDR2 FQNEAQ (reference sequence). The CDR3 length is 14 residues. CDR3 region: CASSSRQGPGPQHF. CDR3 in DNA: TGTGCCAGCAGCTCCCGACAGGGTCCCGGGCCCCAGCATTTT.

The chain links TRBV18 to TRBJ1-6, with D unclear. The V gene lost 3 bases and the J gene lost 7 bases, with 10 bases spanning the gap. The CDR3 length is 14 residues. Germline V gives CDR1 KGHSH, CDR2 LQKENI. The CDR3 sequence is CASSPEGTNSPLHF. The DNA of the CDR3 is TGTGCCAGCTCACCGGAGGGTACGAATTCACCCCTCCACTTT.

This chain joins TRBV5-1 and TRBJ1-2; tentatively, D is TRBD1 (6 bases). Per germline, CDR1 SGHRS and CDR2 YFSETQ. Trimming shortened V by 2 bases and J by 5 bases, and 16 bases separated the two germline ends. This CDR3 region has 15 residues. The CDR3 here is CASSFGAGTQYGYTF. CDR3 coding DNA: TGCGCCAGCAGCTTCGGGGCCGGGACACAATATGGCTACACCTTC.

The V gene is TRBV5-5, the J gene TRBJ1-1; maybe TRBD1 (6 bases). Per germline, CDR1 SGHKS and CDR2 YYEKEE (reference sequence). This CDR3 has 18 amino acids. Trimming shortened V by 1 base and J by 0 bases, and 19 bases separated the two germline ends. The CDR3 DNA sequence: TGTGCCAGCAGCTTGAGGGTCGGAAACAGGGTATTGAACACTGAAGCTTTCTTT. This gives the protein CASSLRVGNRVLNTEAFF.

This rearrangement joins TRBV28 to TRBJ2-7; possible D gene TRBD1, 5 bases. V lost 7 bases and J 1 base, leaving 17 bases between the germline ends. The germline gives CDR1 MDHEN, CDR2 SYDVKM. This CDR3 has 15 residues. As DNA, the CDR3 is TGTGCCAGCACCCATATGACAGCCCCTTCCTACGAGCAGTACTTC. Protein product: CASTHMTAPSYEQYF. Supplemented by reference TRBV28 and TRBJ2-7, the full variable domain reads DVKVTQSSRYLVKRTGEKVFLECVQDMDHENMFWYRQDPGLGLRLIYFSYDVKMKEKGDIPEGYSVSREKKERFSLILESASTNQTSMYLCASTHMTAPSYEQYFGPGTRLTVT.

This clone occurred a few times. The chain joins TRBV4-1 to TRBJ2-1; 7 bases map to TRBD1. The J segment lost 0 bases and the V segment lost 0 bases, leaving 2 bases of the junction unmatched. CDR1 and CDR2 (germline): MGHRA, YSYEKL. The CDR3 runs to 16 residues. In nucleotides, the CDR3 is TGCGCCAGCAGCCAAGATCCAGGGGGCTCCTACAATGAGCAGTTCTTC. It encodes CASSQDPGGSYNEQFF.

This clone has just a few counts. V gene TRBV6-5 combines with J gene TRBJ1-1, with D uncertain. The CDR3 spans 11 residues. Germline V lookup: CDR1 MNHEY, CDR2 SVGAGI. The V end lost 2 bases, the J end lost 10 bases, and 8 bases lay between the germline ends. The CDR3 reads CASSYLWRAFF. CDR3 bases: TGTGCCAGCAGTTACCTCTGGAGAGCTTTCTTT.

In its sample, this clone was seen once. The rearrangement joins TRBV20-1 to TRBJ1-1, with TRBD1 as a possible D gene (6 bases). Trimming took off 2 bases at V and 11 bases at J, with 12 bases between the two ends. Per the germline V gene, CDR1 is DFQATT and CDR2 is SNEGSKA (reference sequence). This CDR3 region has 11 residues. In nucleotides, the CDR3 is TGCAGTGCTAGAAATCCAGGGGAGGCTTTCTTT. It yields the protein CSARNPGEAFF.

J is TRBJ1-2 and V is TRBV5-1, with TRBD1 matching 12 bases. Trimming cost V 3 bases and J 7 bases; bases outside gene matches: 13. The CDR3 covers 17 residues. Germline assignment: CDR1 SGHRS and CDR2 YFSETQ. The CDR3, as DNA: TGCGCCAGCAGCTCGGAACCAACGGGACAGGGGGCTGCTGGCTACACCTTC. It encodes CASSSEPTGQGAAGYTF.

This clone is a singleton in its sample. The rearrangement joins TRBV7-2 to TRBJ2-5; 7 bases are shared with TRBD2. The CDR3 has 20 residues. After removal of 0 bases from V and 4 bases from J, the junction contained 20 bases not matched to a gene. Per germline, CDR1 SGHTA and CDR2 FQGNSA. The CDR3 DNA is TGTGCCAGCAGCTTAGCTGATGGGTCGGACCGTCTAATAGCGGGAGAGACCCAGTACTTC. This codes for CASSLADGSDRLIAGETQYF.

The chain combines TRBV28 with TRBJ1-4; 7 positions agree with TRBD1. The CDR3 spans 14 residues. Germline-derived CDR1 and CDR2 are MDHEN and SYDVKM. V trimming: 6 bases; J trimming: 5 bases; junction bases outside the gene matches: 6. CDR3 DNA: TGTGCCAGCAGCCTGACAGGGCGAAATGAAAAACTGTTTTTT. As protein: CASSLTGRNEKLFF.

V gene TRBV19 combines with J gene TRBJ1-1, with a weak D call TRBD1 (6 bases). V lost 3 bases and J 10 bases, leaving 15 bases between the germline ends. CDR3 length: 13 residues. Germline CDR1 and CDR2: LNHDA and SQIVND (reference sequence). The CDR3 region has the DNA TGTGCCAGTAGTATCCACGACAGGTCGGGAGCTTTCTTT. Residues: CASSIHDRSGAFF. The variable domain in full, completed from reference TRBV19 and TRBJ1-1, reads DGGITQSPKYLFRKEGQNVTLSCEQNLNHDAMYWYRQDPGQGLRLIYYSQIVNDFQKGDIAEGYSVSREKKESFPLTVTSAQKNPTAFYLCASSIHDRSGAFFGQGTRLTVV.

The V call is TRBV19, the J call TRBJ1-2, with 8 bases aligning to TRBD1. J was trimmed by 7 bases and V by 4 bases; bases with no gene match: 5. Germline assignment: CDR1 LNHDA and CDR2 SQIVND (reference sequence). The CDR3 loop spans 13 amino acids. The CDR3 protein is CASSTRTGLGYTF. As DNA, the CDR3 is TGTGCCAGTAGTACCAGGACAGGGCTTGGCTACACCTTC. The whole variable domain, remainder taken from reference TRBV19 and TRBJ1-2, is DGGITQSPKYLFRKEGQNVTLSCEQNLNHDAMYWYRQDPGQGLRLIYYSQIVNDFQKGDIAEGYSVSREKKESFPLTVTSAQKNPTAFYLCASSTRTGLGYTFGSGTRLTVV.

Concerning this clone: The same CDR3 also results from other DNA sequences found in this sample. The chain has TRBV2 and TRBJ1-5; D is perhaps TRBD1 (6 bases). CDR1 and CDR2 from the germline V gene are SNHLY and FYNNEI. The CDR3 has 15 amino acids. Trimming removed 4 bases from V and 0 bases from J, with 10 bases in between. The CDR3 loop reads CASSGTGFSNQPQHF. The CDR3 DNA follows: TGTGCCAGCAGTGGCACAGGGTTTAGCAATCAGCCCCAGCATTTT. The full variable domain, in which reference TRBV2 and TRBJ1-5 provide the parts outside the CDR3, is EPEVTQTPSHQVTQMGQEVILRCVPISNHLYFYWYRQILGQKVEFLVSFYNNEISEKSEIFDDQFSVERPDGSNFTLKIRSTKLEDSAMYFCASSGTGFSNQPQHFGDGTRLSIL.

This chain links TRBV19 with TRBJ1-5, with D perhaps TRBD1 (6 bases). Germline-derived CDR1 and CDR2 are LNHDA and SQIVND (reference sequence). Deletions cut 7 bases from V and 5 bases from J, with 12 bases between. The CDR3 loop spans 13 amino acids. The CDR3 spells CASTTRTDQPQHF. CDR3 nucleotide sequence: TGTGCCAGTACAACCCGGACAGATCAGCCCCAGCATTTT.

V and J are TRBV7-2 and TRBJ2-5; D is possibly TRBD1 (6 bases). The CDR3 spans 15 residues. Trimming shortened V by 6 bases and J by 0 bases, and 14 bases separated the two germline ends. CDR1 and CDR2 (germline): SGHTA, FQGNSA. The CDR3 DNA reads TGTGCCAGCAGACTCAACAGGGACAACCAAGAGACCCAGTACTTC. Its translation: CASRLNRDNQETQYF. The variable domain in full, completed from reference TRBV7-2 and TRBJ2-5, reads GAGVSQSPSNKVTEKGKDVELRCDPISGHTALYWYRQSLGQGLEFLIYFQGNSAPDKSGLPSDRFSAERTGGSVSTLTIQRTQQEDSAVYLCASRLNRDNQETQYFGPGTRLLVL.

The chain joins TRBV5-1 to TRBJ1-6; 12 bases are shared with TRBD1. This CDR3 comprises 16 residues. Germline CDR1 is SGHRS and CDR2 is YFSETQ. V shed 4 bases, J shed 6 bases, and the junction held 5 bases outside the gene matches. CDR3 region: CASSVGTGGSNSPLHF. DNA for the CDR3: TGCGCCAGCAGCGTAGGGACAGGGGGCTCTAATTCACCCCTCCACTTT. Full variable domain (missing parts from reference TRBV5-1 and TRBJ1-6): KAGVTQTPRYLIKTRGQQVTLSCSPISGHRSVSWYQQTPGQGLQFLFEYFSETQRNKGNFPGRFSGRQFSNSRSEMNVSTLELGDSALYLCASSVGTGGSNSPLHFGNGTRLTVT.

The chain is built from TRBV3-1 (or the pseudogene TRBV3-2) and TRBJ2-1; 8 bases match TRBD2. Germline CDR1 LGHDT, CDR2 YNNKEL (reference sequence). The CDR3 runs 16 residues. J lost 7 bases, V lost 0 bases, and 8 bases had no gene match. CDR3 sequence: CASSQEAGGGLNEQFF. CDR3 DNA: TGTGCCAGCAGCCAAGAAGCCGGGGGGGGCCTGAATGAGCAGTTCTTC.